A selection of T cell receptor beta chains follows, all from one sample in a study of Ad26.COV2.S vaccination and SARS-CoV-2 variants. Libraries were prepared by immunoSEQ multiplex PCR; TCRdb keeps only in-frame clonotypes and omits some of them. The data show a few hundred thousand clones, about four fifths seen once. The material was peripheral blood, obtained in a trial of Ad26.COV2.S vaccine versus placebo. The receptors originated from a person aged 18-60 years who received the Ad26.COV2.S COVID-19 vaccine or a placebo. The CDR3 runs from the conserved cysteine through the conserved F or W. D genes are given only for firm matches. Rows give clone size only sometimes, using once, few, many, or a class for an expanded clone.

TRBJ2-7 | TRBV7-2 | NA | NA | TGTGCCAGCAGCATCCAAAGAGGGTTCCGTTCCTACGAGCAGTACTTC | CASSIQRGFRSYEQYF
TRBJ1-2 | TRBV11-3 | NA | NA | TGTGCCAGCAGCCAGGACCGATCATACCGGGGCTACACCTTC | CASSQDRSYRGYTF
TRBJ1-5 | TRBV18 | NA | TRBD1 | TGTGCCAGCTCACCGACAGGGGGCCATCAGCCCCAGCATTTT | CASSPTGGHQPQHF
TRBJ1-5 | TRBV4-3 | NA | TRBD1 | TGCGCCAGCAGCCAAGATCTGACAGGGGACCAGCCCCAGCATTTT | CASSQDLTGDQPQHF
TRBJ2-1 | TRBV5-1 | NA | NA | TGCGCCAGCAGCAGGGGATACAATGAGCAGTTCTTC | CASSRGYNEQFF
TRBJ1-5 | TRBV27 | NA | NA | TGTGCCAGCAGTTTTGGATTGGGTCAGCCCCAGCATTTT | CASSFGLGQPQHF
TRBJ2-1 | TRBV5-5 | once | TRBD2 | TGTGCCAGCAGCTTGGTGAGCGGGAGTGGCAGTGAGCAGTTCTTC | CASSLVSGSGSEQFF
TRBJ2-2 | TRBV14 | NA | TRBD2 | TGTGCCAGCAGCCAAGTCCGGGGGGGGACCGGGGAGCTGTTTTTT | CASSQVRGGTGELFF
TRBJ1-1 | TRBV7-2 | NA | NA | TGTGCCAGCAGCGAGACACCCCGGGACCCTAGTGGCGCTGAAGCTTTCTTT | CASSETPRDPSGAEAFF
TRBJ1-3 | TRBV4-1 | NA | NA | TGCGCCAGCAGTTGGGGAAGGTCCTCTGGAAACACCATATATTTT | CASSWGRSSGNTIYF
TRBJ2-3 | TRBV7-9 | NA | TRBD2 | TGTGCCAGCAGCTCTAGCGGGGCTAGCACAGATACGCAGTATTTT | CASSSSGASTDTQYF
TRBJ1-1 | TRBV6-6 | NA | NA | TGTGCCAGCGGGAAGGGCAGCACTGAAGCTTTCTTT | CASGKGSTEAFF
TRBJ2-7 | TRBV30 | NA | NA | TGTGCCTGGAACGGGCCAAGAGTCTACGAGCAGTACTTC | CAWNGPRVYEQYF
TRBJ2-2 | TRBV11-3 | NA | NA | TGTGCCAGCAGCCCTACCCCCTGGGAACTAGCCCCCGGGGAGCTGTTTTTT | CASSPTPWELAPGELFF
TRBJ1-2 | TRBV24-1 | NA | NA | TGTGCCACCAGGGGGGGGGATCAACTATATGGCTACACCTTC | CATRGGDQLYGYTF
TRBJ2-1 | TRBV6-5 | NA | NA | TGTGCCAGCAGTTACCCCCAGGCAAGAGAGCAGTTCTTC | CASSYPQAREQFF
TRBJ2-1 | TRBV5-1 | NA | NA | TGCGCCAGCAGCTCGAGGGGAGGAACTAGGACCTACAATGAGCAGTTCTTC | CASSSRGGTRTYNEQFF
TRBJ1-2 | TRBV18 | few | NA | TGTGCCAGCTCACCGGGCGGGTTCTATGGCTACACCTTC | CASSPGGFYGYTF
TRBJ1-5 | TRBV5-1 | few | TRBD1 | TGCGCCAGCAGCCAAGGACAGGGCCCTAACCAGCCCCAGCATTTT | CASSQGQGPNQPQHF
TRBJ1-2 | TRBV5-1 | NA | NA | TGCGCCAGCAGCTTGTCAGGGATTGATGGCTACACCTTC | CASSLSGIDGYTF
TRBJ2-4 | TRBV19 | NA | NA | TGTGCCAGTAATGGAGTAGCCAAAAACATTCAGTACTTC | CASNGVAKNIQYF
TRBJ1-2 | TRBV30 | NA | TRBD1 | TGTGCCTGGAGCCTCAGACAGGGGTATGGCTACACCTTC | CAWSLRQGYGYTF
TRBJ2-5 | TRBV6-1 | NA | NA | TGTGCCAGCAGTGATCCCGGGATTGGAGAGACCCAGTACTTC | CASSDPGIGETQYF
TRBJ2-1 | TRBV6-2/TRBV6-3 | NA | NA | TGTGCCAGCAGCCCCTTTAGCGGTCCCTCCTACAATGAGCAGTTCTTC | CASSPFSGPSYNEQFF
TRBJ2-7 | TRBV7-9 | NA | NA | TGTGCCAGCAGCTCATACCCGGGACAACACTACGAGCAGTACTTC | CASSSYPGQHYEQYF
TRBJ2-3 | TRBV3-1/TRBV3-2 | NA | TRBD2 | TGTGCCAGCAGCCGTGGACTAGCGGGAGCGAAAGATACGCAGTATTTT | CASSRGLAGAKDTQYF
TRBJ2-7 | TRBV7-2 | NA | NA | TGTGCCAGCAGCTTAATAGCCAGGTCCTACGAGCAGTACTTC | CASSLIARSYEQYF
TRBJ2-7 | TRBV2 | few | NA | TGTGCCAGCAGCGATGACTGGAATCCCAACGAGCAGTACTTC | CASSDDWNPNEQYF
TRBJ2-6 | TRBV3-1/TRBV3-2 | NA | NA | TGTGCCAGCAGCCCCACGATGTCTGGGGCCAACGTCCTGACTTTC | CASSPTMSGANVLTF
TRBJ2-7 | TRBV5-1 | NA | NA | TGCGCCAGCACCCTTACCACGGCGAACCACGAGCAGTACTTC | CASTLTTANHEQYF
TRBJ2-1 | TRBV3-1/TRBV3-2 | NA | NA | TGTGCCAGCAGGGGACCTTCCGACGATGAGCAGTTCTTC | CASRGPSDDEQFF
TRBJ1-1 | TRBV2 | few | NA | TGTGCCACAGCGATTGGGTGGATGAACACTGAAGCTTTCTTT | CATAIGWMNTEAFF
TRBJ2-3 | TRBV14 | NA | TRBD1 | TGTGCCAGCTCGCACAGGGGACATACGCAGTATTTT | CASSHRGHTQYF
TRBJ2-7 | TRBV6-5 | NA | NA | TGTGCCAGCAGTCTTACAGGACGCGAGCAGTACTTC | CASSLTGREQYF
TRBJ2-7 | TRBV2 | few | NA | TGTGCCAGCAGGTCCGGCGGGTACGAGCAGTACTTC | CASRSGGYEQYF
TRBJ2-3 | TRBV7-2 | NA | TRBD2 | TGTGCCAGCAGTTCGACCCTAGCGGGAGTACGGGATACGCAGTATTTT | CASSSTLAGVRDTQYF
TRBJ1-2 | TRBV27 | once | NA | TGTGCCAGCAGTTATTCGGGACAAGGATACTATGGCTACACCTTC | CASSYSGQGYYGYTF
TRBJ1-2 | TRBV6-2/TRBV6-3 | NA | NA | TGTGCCAGCAGCTACTGGGGACGGGCGAGACATAACTATGGCTACACCTTC | CASSYWGRARHNYGYTF
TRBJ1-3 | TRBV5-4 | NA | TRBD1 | TGTGCCAGCAGGCCGGGACAGGGCAACACCATATATTTT | CASRPGQGNTIYF
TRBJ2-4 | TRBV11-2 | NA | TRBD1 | TGTGCCAGCAGCTTGTCTCAGGGACAGGGCAACATTCAGTACTTC | CASSLSQGQGNIQYF
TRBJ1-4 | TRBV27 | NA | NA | TGTGCCAGCAGTTGGCCCAGCGGGGTTGAAAAACTGTTTTTT | CASSWPSGVEKLFF
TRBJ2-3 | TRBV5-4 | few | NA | TGTGCCAGCAGCGAGGACTGGGCGGATACGCAGTATTTT | CASSEDWADTQYF
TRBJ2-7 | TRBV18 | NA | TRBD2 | TGTGCCAGCTCACCACCCGAGCGGGACCTTTACGAGCAGTACTTC | CASSPPERDLYEQYF
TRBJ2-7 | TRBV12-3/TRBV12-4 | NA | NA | TGTGCCAGCTCTCCTAGCCATCTCGAGCAGTACTTC | CASSPSHLEQYF
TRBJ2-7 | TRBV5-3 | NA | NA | TGTGCCAGAAGCGGGCTTCTCCTCTACGAGCAGTACTTC | CARSGLLLYEQYF
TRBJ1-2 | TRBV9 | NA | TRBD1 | TGTGCCAGCAGCGTGACAGGGAATGGCTACACCTTC | CASSVTGNGYTF
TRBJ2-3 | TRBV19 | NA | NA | TGTGCCTCCTCCCCCGGCACAGATACGCAGTATTTT | CASSPGTDTQYF
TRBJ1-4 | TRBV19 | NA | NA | TGTGCCAGTAGTATCGACACTCGTGAAAAACTGTTTTTT | CASSIDTREKLFF
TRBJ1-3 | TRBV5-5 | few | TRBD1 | TGTGCCAGCAGCGGCTGGACAGGCTCTGGAAACACCATATATTTT | CASSGWTGSGNTIYF
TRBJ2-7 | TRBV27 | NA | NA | TGTGCCAGCGGCCAAGGGGGGCCCTACGAGCAGTACTTC | CASGQGGPYEQYF